Each of the 17 T cell receptor beta chains below was sequenced from the same sample in a study of cytomegalovirus exposure and HLA in healthy donors (dated by TCRdb to between 2016 and 2019). Library preparation used the immunoSEQ multiplex PCR assay. For the multiplex PCR, a mixture combining 60 forward primers for TCR Vbeta segments and 13 reverse primers for TCR Jbeta segments was used. As stored in TCRdb, this immuneACCESS dataset retains in-frame rearrangements with V and J assigned. A fraction of the clones does not appear; measured against another copy, unresolved V genes explain less than half of the discrepancy, and the remainder lacks a known reason. The sample includes under 150,000 clones, with 65% to 80% observed a single time. In total, the top ten clones hold around 1.8% of the sample. Material: PBMCs. The receptor set was obtained from a woman in her 40s in good health and CMV-seronegative.

This clone was counted only a few times. This chain uses TRBV2 with TRBJ2-7, with a possible D match to TRBD2 (6 bases). V lost 8 bases, J lost 4 bases, and 15 bases lay in between. Germline V gives CDR1 SNHLY, CDR2 FYNNEI. The CDR3 is 13 residues long. The CDR3 is CASLEGPPYEQYF. The CDR3 DNA sequence: TGTGCCAGCTTGGAGGGGCCCCCGTACGAGCAGTACTTC.

This rearrangement joins TRBV5-1 to TRBJ2-7; 7 bases agree with TRBD1. Germline assignment: CDR1 SGHRS and CDR2 YFSETQ. The CDR3 is made up of 16 amino acids. The V gene end was trimmed by 0 bases and the J gene end by 2 bases; junction bases not matched to a gene: 8. In nucleotides, the CDR3 is TGCGCCAGCAGCTTGGGGCAGGGGGTACGCACCTACGAGCAGTACTTC. The encoded protein is CASSLGQGVRTYEQYF.

Worth noting for this clone: Compared with germline, one end of the junction differs, possibly owing to a read error. The chain joins TRBV7-2 to TRBJ2-5; TRBD2 matches 10 bases. The J call is uncertain, as TRBJ2-7 better fits the DNA end. The CDR3 is made up of 15 amino acids. Germline values: CDR1 SGHTA, CDR2 FQGNSA. CDR3 sequence reads: CASSVAGGDSYEQYF. DNA for the CDR3: TGTGCCAGCAGCGTAGCGGGAGGAGATTCCTACGAGCAGTACTTC.

This clone showed up just once. V gene TRBV6-4 combines with J gene TRBJ1-1; D remains unclear. Trimming took 3 bases from V and 0 from J, leaving 5 bases between them. The CDR3 spans 13 residues. Germline CDR1 is MRHNA and CDR2 is SNTAGT. In DNA form, the CDR3 reads TGTGCCAGCAGTGAGTTAATGAACACTGAAGCTTTCTTT. It yields the protein CASSELMNTEAFF.

Here the CDR3 DNA reads TGTGCCAGCAGCTTAGCCGCGGGGAGCTCCTACAATGAGCAGTTCTTC. Translation gives CASSLAAGSSYNEQFF. V and J are TRBV7-2 and TRBJ2-1; a weak D match, TRBD2 (6 bases). V lost 0 bases to trimming and J lost 0 bases, with 9 bases between them. The CDR3 contains 16 residues. In germline, CDR1 is SGHTA, CDR2 FQGNSA.

The chain has TRBV25-1 and TRBJ2-7; 9 nucleotides agree with TRBD1. Germline assignment: CDR1 MGHDK and CDR2 SYGVNS. The CDR3 runs 15 residues. J gave up 6 bases and V 3 bases, and 9 bases lay outside the gene matches. DNA for the CDR3: TGTGCCAGCAGTGATTCCGGGACAGGGTCTCCCGAGCAGTACTTC. Residues: CASSDSGTGSPEQYF.

The V and J genes are TRBV19 and TRBJ2-5; 12 bases match TRBD2. Germline V CDR1 and CDR2: LNHDA, SQIVND (reference sequence). There are 19 residues in the CDR3. V gave up 6 bases and J gave up 1 base; unmatched junction bases: 15. CDR3 bases: TGTGCCAGTAGCCCGCGGGGGCATCTAGCGGGAGGGTCCCAAGAGACCCAGTACTTC. Translated, it gives CASSPRGHLAGGSQETQYF. Based on the CDR3 plus reference TRBV19 and TRBJ2-5, the full variable domain is DGGITQSPKYLFRKEGQNVTLSCEQNLNHDAMYWYRQDPGQGLRLIYYSQIVNDFQKGDIAEGYSVSREKKESFPLTVTSAQKNPTAFYLCASSPRGHLAGGSQETQYFGPGTRLLVL.

This chain connects TRBV19 to TRBJ2-3; weak D call: TRBD1 (6 bases). The V gene lost 4 bases and the J gene lost 2 bases, with 13 bases spanning the gap. The germline V gene has CDR1 LNHDA and CDR2 SQIVND (reference sequence). This CDR3 contains 15 residues. The chain's CDR3 is CASSSRTALTDTQYF. The DNA of the CDR3 is TGTGCCAGTAGTAGCCGGACAGCACTCACAGATACGCAGTATTTT.

This rearrangement joins TRBV28 to TRBJ1-1, with TRBD1 identical over 9 bases. There are 15 residues in the CDR3. Per the germline V gene, CDR1 is MDHEN and CDR2 is SYDVKM. V gave up 5 bases and J gave up 3 bases; unmatched junction bases: 7. CDR3 protein: CASSTGGAWDTEAFF. In nucleotides, the CDR3 is TGTGCCAGCAGTACAGGGGGCGCTTGGGACACTGAAGCTTTCTTT.

Comment on this clone: No DNA is shown, since the ends of the CDR3 on it are uncertain; the CDR3 is the one TCRdb lists. The chain uses TRBV21-1 and TRBJ2-7; the table's D gene call, TRBD1, was not cross checked with the DNA. TRBV21-1 is recorded as a pseudogene. The CDR3 sequence runs 14 residues, both termini included. The CDR3 here is CASPFGQGAHEQYF.

The genes are TRBV2 and TRBJ1-1, with 11 bases matching TRBD1. The germline V gene has CDR1 SNHLY and CDR2 FYNNEI. The J segment lost 6 bases and the V segment lost 3 bases, leaving 3 bases of the junction unmatched. The CDR3 spans 14 residues. CDR3 sequence: CASSDGQGAPEAFF. CDR3 nucleotide sequence: TGTGCCAGCAGTGACGGACAGGGGGCCCCTGAAGCTTTCTTT.

The rearrangement uses TRBV6-1 and TRBJ1-1; 8 bases agree with TRBD1. This CDR3 is 13 amino acids long. Germline V gene sequence: CDR1 MNHNS, CDR2 SASEGT. V lost 1 base, J lost 11 bases, and 6 bases stayed unmatched. CDR3 amino acids: CASSEGLTGGAFF. CDR3 coding DNA: TGTGCCAGCAGTGAAGGCCTAACAGGGGGGGCTTTCTTT.

The genes are TRBV19 and TRBJ2-2; D unclear. In germline, CDR1 is LNHDA, CDR2 SQIVND (reference sequence). The V and J ends lost 1 base and 6 bases respectively, with 15 bases between them. This CDR3 is built from 16 residues. In nucleotides, the CDR3 is TGTGCCAGTAGTATAGTGGGCGAAGCAGGTGCCGGGGAGCTGTTTTTT. Its translation is CASSIVGEAGAGELFF.

With regard to this clone: One end of the junction varies from germline; a read error may be responsible. This rearrangement joins TRBV7-9 to TRBJ1-1; D unresolved. This CDR3 is built from 16 residues. Germline CDR1 reads SEHNR; CDR2 reads FQNEAQ (reference sequence). Written as DNA, the CDR3 is TGTGCCAGCAGCTTAGGTTGGTCCGGGGAGAACGCTGAAGCTTTCTTT. It is translated as CASSLGWSGENAEAFF.

The chain has TRBV6-5 and TRBJ1-2; 8 bases agree with TRBD1. Per the germline V gene, CDR1 is MNHEY and CDR2 is SVGAGI. CDR3 length: 14 residues. V was clipped by 8 bases and J by 5 bases; unmatched bases: 10. The CDR3 bases are TGTGCCAGCGGGCAGGCAGGGGGCCTTTATGGCTACACCTTC. Its protein is CASGQAGGLYGYTF.

The chain recombines TRBV5-4 with TRBJ2-7; 8 nucleotides align to TRBD1. The CDR3 has 14 residues. V trimming: 4 bases; J trimming: 6 bases; junction bases outside the gene matches: 9. Germline V gene data show CDR1 as SGHNT and CDR2 as YYREEE (reference sequence). CDR3 nucleotides: TGTGCCAGCAGCCCCGGGACAGGAGCAAGCGAGCAGTACTTC. It encodes CASSPGTGASEQYF.

The rearrangement uses TRBV6-1 and TRBJ2-1; the match to TRBD2 covers 11 bases. Trimming took 2 bases from V and 4 from J; bases not matched to a gene: 4. Germline V gives CDR1 MNHNS, CDR2 SASEGT. This CDR3 has 16 residues. CDR3 region: CASSELLAGAYNEQFF. In DNA form, the CDR3 reads TGTGCCAGCAGTGAACTACTAGCGGGGGCGTACAATGAGCAGTTCTTC.